The clone carrying this T cell receptor beta chain was found many times. The sample comes from a study of T cells in Graves' hyperthyroidism and ophthalmopathy. There are 13 residues in the CDR3. The V gene's germline CDR1 is SQVTM and CDR2 ANQGSEA. V was cut by 6 bases and J by 0 bases, with 9 bases left in between. Amplification targeted TCR beta CDR3 regions from RNA transcripts. When the TCR CDR3 underwent first-round RT-PCR, the HTBI primer set was used. Each CDR3 protein is one row after TCRdb ran MiXCR on the multiplex PCR reads. This sample has 560,000 or so distinct CDR3 sequences, with 46% found just once.

The specimen was peripheral blood or thyroid tissue (not recorded which). The sequence derives from a woman aged 18-29 years with Graves' hyperthyroidism. The V call is TRBV29-1, the J call TRBJ1-5; D unresolved. The CDR3 loop is CSVAPNSNQPQHF. The CDR3 nucleotides are TGCAGCGTCGCACCTAATAGCAATCAGCCCCAGCATTTT.